This is a list of T cell receptor beta chains from one sample in a study of T-cell reconstitution after alpha-beta-depleted transplantation in children. TCRdb reanalysed the PCR reads using MiXCR and keeps one entry per CDR3 protein. The data show about a million distinct CDR3 sequences, about 31% seen once. Material: PBMCs, mostly from graft donor cells, obtained 360 days after TCRalphabeta/CD19-depleted stem cell transplant. The receptors shown here come from a boy younger than two who had a stem cell transplant for SCID, so the T cells may come from the graft donor. Each CDR3 is given with its conserved first and last residue. The order of the fields is D gene, J gene, V gene, clone size, CDR3 DNA, CDR3 protein. The D gene is left open where the match is weak. The size entry is marked missing in some rows and otherwise reads once, few, many or a size class.

d_gene: TRBD1; j_gene: TRBJ1-3; v_gene: TRBV6-5; abundance: NA; CDR3nt: TGTGCCAGCAGTTACGGGACAGCCTCTGGAAACACCATATATTTT; CDR3aa: CASSYGTASGNTIYF
d_gene: NA; j_gene: TRBJ1-4; v_gene: TRBV12-3/TRBV12-4; abundance: NA; CDR3nt: TGTGCCAGCAGTGAAACAGGGAAGTCTAGGAGTGAAAAACTGTTTTTT; CDR3aa: CASSETGKSRSEKLFF
d_gene: NA; j_gene: TRBJ2-2; v_gene: TRBV5-1; abundance: few; CDR3nt: TGCGCCAGCAGCTTGTCTCGGATAGCGGAGAACACCGGGGAGCTGTTTTTT; CDR3aa: CASSLSRIAENTGELFF
d_gene: NA; j_gene: TRBJ2-3; v_gene: TRBV7-6; abundance: NA; CDR3nt: TGTGCCAGCAGCCCAGATCTGGGCGCAGATACGCAGTATTTT; CDR3aa: CASSPDLGADTQYF
d_gene: TRBD2; j_gene: TRBJ2-3; v_gene: TRBV29-1; abundance: few; CDR3nt: TGCAGCGTGTCCAGGACTAGCGGGGGAGGTGATACGCAGTATTTT; CDR3aa: CSVSRTSGGGDTQYF
d_gene: NA; j_gene: TRBJ2-4; v_gene: TRBV7-2; abundance: NA; CDR3nt: TGTGCCAGCAGCTTATATACAGGAGAACTAGCCAAAAACATTCAGTACTTC; CDR3aa: CASSLYTGELAKNIQYF
d_gene: NA; j_gene: TRBJ1-6; v_gene: TRBV7-2; abundance: NA; CDR3nt: TGTGCCAGCAGCCCCGGGCCTCCCTATAATTCACCCCTCCACTTT; CDR3aa: CASSPGPPYNSPLHF
d_gene: NA; j_gene: TRBJ2-7; v_gene: TRBV7-2; abundance: many; CDR3nt: TGTGCCAGCAGTTCCCAGGGGCCTAGCTACGAGCAGTACTTC; CDR3aa: CASSSQGPSYEQYF
d_gene: TRBD1; j_gene: TRBJ1-1; v_gene: TRBV28; abundance: NA; CDR3nt: TGTGCCAGCAGTTTCCTGGACAGGAAGAACACTGAAGCTTTCTTT; CDR3aa: CASSFLDRKNTEAFF
d_gene: NA; j_gene: TRBJ2-7; v_gene: TRBV10-3; abundance: many; CDR3nt: TGTGCCATCAGTGAGTCTCCAGGTTACTCCTACGAGCAGTACTTC; CDR3aa: CAISESPGYSYEQYF
d_gene: TRBD1; j_gene: TRBJ1-1; v_gene: TRBV12-3/TRBV12-4; abundance: NA; CDR3nt: TGTGCCAGCAGACCTTCGGACAGGGGAGAGGAAGCTTTCTTT; CDR3aa: CASRPSDRGEEAFF
d_gene: NA; j_gene: TRBJ1-2; v_gene: TRBV29-1; abundance: NA; CDR3nt: TGCAGCGTTGAAGTCGGCATCTATGGCTACACCTTC; CDR3aa: CSVEVGIYGYTF
d_gene: NA; j_gene: TRBJ1-2; v_gene: TRBV20-1; abundance: few; CDR3nt: TGCAGTGCCCTGGCCGGGTTTGGCTACACCTTC; CDR3aa: CSALAGFGYTF
d_gene: NA; j_gene: TRBJ2-7; v_gene: TRBV30; abundance: few; CDR3nt: TGTGCCTGGAGTCCACAGATACCCTACGAGCAGTACTTC; CDR3aa: CAWSPQIPYEQYF
d_gene: TRBD1; j_gene: TRBJ1-6; v_gene: TRBV6-1; abundance: few; CDR3nt: TGTGCCAGCAGCAAAACCGGGACAGGGGGCGGCTATAATTCACCCCTCCACTTT; CDR3aa: CASSKTGTGGGYNSPLHF
d_gene: NA; j_gene: TRBJ1-6; v_gene: TRBV4-2; abundance: few; CDR3nt: TGTGCCAGCAGCCGATGGGGGTTTAATAGTCCTTATAATTCACCCCTCCACTTT; CDR3aa: CASSRWGFNSPYNSPLHF
d_gene: TRBD2; j_gene: TRBJ2-2; v_gene: TRBV20-1; abundance: NA; CDR3nt: TGCAGTGCTAAGACTAGCTCGGGCGCCGGGGAGCTGTTTTTT; CDR3aa: CSAKTSSGAGELFF
d_gene: NA; j_gene: TRBJ1-5; v_gene: TRBV20-1; abundance: NA; CDR3nt: TGCAGTGCCACTCCTAGGACAGCTAATCAGCCCCAGCATTTT; CDR3aa: CSATPRTANQPQHF
d_gene: NA; j_gene: TRBJ2-5; v_gene: TRBV12-3/TRBV12-4; abundance: NA; CDR3nt: TGTGCCAGCAGTCGCAGGGGCCAAGAGACCCAGTACTTC; CDR3aa: CASSRRGQETQYF
d_gene: NA; j_gene: TRBJ1-1; v_gene: TRBV19; abundance: few; CDR3nt: TGTGCCAGTACCATGACGACCCCGAACACTGAAGCTTTCTTT; CDR3aa: CASTMTTPNTEAFF
d_gene: TRBD2; j_gene: TRBJ2-1; v_gene: TRBV24-1; abundance: NA; CDR3nt: TGTGCCACCAGTGATCCGGCTAGCGGGGCCCACCGGTTC; CDR3aa: CATSDPASGAHRF
d_gene: TRBD2; j_gene: TRBJ2-1; v_gene: TRBV12-3/TRBV12-4; abundance: few; CDR3nt: TGTGCCAGCAGTCCCGCATGGGGACTAGCGGGGGCGTACAATGAGCAGTTCTTC; CDR3aa: CASSPAWGLAGAYNEQFF
d_gene: TRBD2; j_gene: TRBJ2-7; v_gene: TRBV20-1; abundance: few; CDR3nt: TGCAGTGCTGGACTAGCGGGGGCGCGCCGCTACGAGCAGTACTTC; CDR3aa: CSAGLAGARRYEQYF
d_gene: NA; j_gene: TRBJ2-1; v_gene: TRBV20-1; abundance: NA; CDR3nt: TGCAGTGCTAGTATCTGGTTTGAGCAGTTCTTC; CDR3aa: CSASIWFEQFF
d_gene: NA; j_gene: TRBJ1-2; v_gene: TRBV20-1; abundance: once; CDR3nt: TGCAGTGCTAGACCTCCGGGAATTCAACCCTATGGCTACACCTTC; CDR3aa: CSARPPGIQPYGYTF
d_gene: TRBD2; j_gene: TRBJ2-1; v_gene: TRBV4-3; abundance: NA; CDR3nt: TGCGCCAGCAGCCACATAGCGGGGGGTGCTTCAGGCAATGAGCAGTTCTTC; CDR3aa: CASSHIAGGASGNEQFF
d_gene: NA; j_gene: TRBJ2-7; v_gene: TRBV18; abundance: NA; CDR3nt: TGTGCCAGCTCACCAGATTTACCCGAGCAGTACTTC; CDR3aa: CASSPDLPEQYF
d_gene: TRBD2; j_gene: TRBJ2-5; v_gene: TRBV7-2; abundance: few; CDR3nt: TGTGCCAGCAGCTTAAGGGTCCTAGCGGGGGGGCAAGAGACCCAGTACTTC; CDR3aa: CASSLRVLAGGQETQYF
d_gene: NA; j_gene: TRBJ2-7; v_gene: TRBV4-1; abundance: NA; CDR3nt: TGCGCCAGCAGCCAAGTCGGCATTTCCAGCTCCTACGAGCAGTACTTC; CDR3aa: CASSQVGISSSYEQYF
d_gene: NA; j_gene: TRBJ1-2; v_gene: TRBV4-1; abundance: few; CDR3nt: TGCGCCAGCAGCCGCCTACGGACAGAGTATGTAGGCTACACCTTC; CDR3aa: CASSRLRTEYVGYTF
d_gene: NA; j_gene: TRBJ2-7; v_gene: TRBV25-1; abundance: few; CDR3nt: TGTGCCAGCAGTGAATCGGGGACGGGGCAAGTGGAGCAGTACTTC; CDR3aa: CASSESGTGQVEQYF
d_gene: TRBD1; j_gene: TRBJ1-1; v_gene: TRBV7-8; abundance: NA; CDR3nt: TGTGCCAGCAGCTTCCTAGGGGGACAGGACCTTTTAGCTGAAGCTTTCTTT; CDR3aa: CASSFLGGQDLLAEAFF
d_gene: NA; j_gene: TRBJ2-7; v_gene: TRBV7-2; abundance: NA; CDR3nt: TGTGCCAGCAGCTTAGAGGAGGGCGGCTACGAGCAGTACTTC; CDR3aa: CASSLEEGGYEQYF
d_gene: TRBD1; j_gene: TRBJ1-2; v_gene: TRBV6-2/TRBV6-3; abundance: NA; CDR3nt: TGTGCCAGCAAGACCCTGACAGGGGGCTATGGCTACACCTTC; CDR3aa: CASKTLTGGYGYTF
d_gene: NA; j_gene: TRBJ2-2; v_gene: TRBV28; abundance: few; CDR3nt: TGTGCCAGCAGTTTTGCAGGGTTAAAGCTGTTTTTT; CDR3aa: CASSFAGLKLFF
d_gene: NA; j_gene: TRBJ2-3; v_gene: TRBV7-6; abundance: few; CDR3nt: TGTGCCAGCAGCTTCTCAGGGGGGCTTAGCACAGATACGCAGTATTTT; CDR3aa: CASSFSGGLSTDTQYF
d_gene: NA; j_gene: TRBJ1-4; v_gene: TRBV14; abundance: NA; CDR3nt: TGTGCCAGCAGCCAACTCACCAGGGGAGGCGGTGAAAAACTGTTTTTT; CDR3aa: CASSQLTRGGGEKLFF
d_gene: NA; j_gene: TRBJ1-6; v_gene: TRBV6-1; abundance: NA; CDR3nt: TGTGCCAGCAGTCCTTACAGGGCGACCATCCCGTCACCCCTCCACTTT; CDR3aa: CASSPYRATIPSPLHF
d_gene: TRBD2; j_gene: TRBJ2-3; v_gene: TRBV29-1; abundance: NA; CDR3nt: TGCAGCGTTGTGCTAGCGGGGGGCCTGGGGCCAGATACGCAGTATTTT; CDR3aa: CSVVLAGGLGPDTQYF
d_gene: NA; j_gene: TRBJ1-1; v_gene: TRBV7-9; abundance: few; CDR3nt: TGTGCCAGCAGCTTAGATAGCACCTCGGGGAGCACTGAAGCTTTCTTT; CDR3aa: CASSLDSTSGSTEAFF
d_gene: NA; j_gene: TRBJ2-1; v_gene: TRBV3-1; abundance: NA; CDR3nt: TGTGCCAGCAGCCAAGCGAGGTTCTACAATGAGCAGTTCTTC; CDR3aa: CASSQARFYNEQFF
d_gene: NA; j_gene: TRBJ2-5; v_gene: TRBV27; abundance: NA; CDR3nt: TGTGCCGTACGGTCCGGGGAGACCCAGTACTTC; CDR3aa: CAVRSGETQYF
d_gene: NA; j_gene: TRBJ2-7; v_gene: TRBV4-2; abundance: NA; CDR3nt: TGTGCCAGCAGCCAAGTGTCCCAGACCTACGAGCAGTACTTC; CDR3aa: CASSQVSQTYEQYF
d_gene: NA; j_gene: TRBJ2-7; v_gene: TRBV27; abundance: NA; CDR3nt: TGTGCCAGCAGGCCCAGGGGGCGGGGGATCTACGAGCAGTACTTC; CDR3aa: CASRPRGRGIYEQYF
d_gene: TRBD2; j_gene: TRBJ2-2; v_gene: TRBV20-1; abundance: few; CDR3nt: TGCAGTGCCCCATTGCGGGGGTACACCGGGGAGCTGTTTTTT; CDR3aa: CSAPLRGYTGELFF
d_gene: NA; j_gene: TRBJ2-5; v_gene: TRBV10-3; abundance: many; CDR3nt: TGTGCCATCAGTGAGTCGAGCGCGGAGACCCAGTACTTC; CDR3aa: CAISESSAETQYF
d_gene: NA; j_gene: TRBJ2-7; v_gene: TRBV12-3/TRBV12-4; abundance: few; CDR3nt: TGTGCCAGCAGCTTAGGACTAACGGGGCAGTACTTC; CDR3aa: CASSLGLTGQYF
d_gene: TRBD2; j_gene: TRBJ2-1; v_gene: TRBV20-1; abundance: NA; CDR3nt: TGCAGTGCGCAAGTAGCGGGGAGAACCTACAATGAGCAGTTCTTC; CDR3aa: CSAQVAGRTYNEQFF
d_gene: NA; j_gene: TRBJ1-2; v_gene: TRBV7-9; abundance: few; CDR3nt: TGTGCCAGCAGCTCTACGCGGGAGGGGATGGATGGCTACACCTTC; CDR3aa: CASSSTREGMDGYTF
d_gene: TRBD1; j_gene: TRBJ2-1; v_gene: TRBV3-1; abundance: many; CDR3nt: TGTGCCAGCAGCCATCTCCGACGGGACAGGGCCGATGAGCAGTTCTTC; CDR3aa: CASSHLRRDRADEQFF
d_gene: TRBD1; j_gene: TRBJ2-7; v_gene: TRBV12-3/TRBV12-4; abundance: few; CDR3nt: TGTGCCACCTCCCCCCAGGGGGCTATCTCCTACGAGCAGTACTTC; CDR3aa: CATSPQGAISYEQYF